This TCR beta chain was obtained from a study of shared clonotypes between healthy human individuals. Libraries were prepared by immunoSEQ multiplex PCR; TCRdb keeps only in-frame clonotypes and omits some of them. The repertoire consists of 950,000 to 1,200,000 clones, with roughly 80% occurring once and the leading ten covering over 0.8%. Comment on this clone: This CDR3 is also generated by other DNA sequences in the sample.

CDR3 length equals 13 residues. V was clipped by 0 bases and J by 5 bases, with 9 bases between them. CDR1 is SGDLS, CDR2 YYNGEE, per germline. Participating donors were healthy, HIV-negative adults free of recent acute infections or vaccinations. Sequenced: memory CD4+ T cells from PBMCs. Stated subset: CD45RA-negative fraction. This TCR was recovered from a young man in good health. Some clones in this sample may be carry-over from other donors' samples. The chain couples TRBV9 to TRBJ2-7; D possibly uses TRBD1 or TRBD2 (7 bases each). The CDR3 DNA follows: TGTGCCAGCAGCGTAGCAGGGGGGGACGAGCAGTACTTC. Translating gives CASSVAGGDEQYF.